This TCR beta chain was observed in a study of beta chain features in type 1 diabetes. Overall study context: Fewer than 110 million sorted cells were examined across all samples.

Sequencing targeted expressed TCRB transcripts, as all isolated RNA had been reverse transcribed. Assay: immunoSEQ multiplex PCR; the TCRdb copy retains only in-frame clones and omits some. The sample lists almost 250,000 clones; roughly 14% were seen once. There are 16 residues in the CDR3. Germline assignment: CDR1 SGHNT and CDR2 YENEEA. V was cut by 1 base and J by 4 bases, with 16 bases left in between. About this clone itself: Antigen specificity is unknown.

Points from the study as a whole: PCR might favor shorter templates, equally in patients and controls. There were fewer insertions and more deletions at the VDJ junctions of type 1 diabetes patients.

This chain joins TRBV11-3 and TRBJ1-1; possible D gene TRBD1, 6 bases. The material sequenced was naive CD4+ T cells from blood. This receptor was taken from a woman in her 40s in good health. DNA for the CDR3: TGTGCCAGCAGCTTAGTCCCCACACAGGGCCCCACTGAAGCTTTCTTT. As protein: CASSLVPTQGPTEAFF. The complete variable domain, with remaining parts taken from reference TRBV11-3 and TRBJ1-1, reads EAGVVQSPRYKIIEKKQPVAFWCNPISGHNTLYWYLQNLGQGPELLIRYENEEAVDDSQLPKDRFSAERLKGVDSTLKIQPAELGDSAVYLCASSLVPTQGPTEAFFGQGTRLTVV.